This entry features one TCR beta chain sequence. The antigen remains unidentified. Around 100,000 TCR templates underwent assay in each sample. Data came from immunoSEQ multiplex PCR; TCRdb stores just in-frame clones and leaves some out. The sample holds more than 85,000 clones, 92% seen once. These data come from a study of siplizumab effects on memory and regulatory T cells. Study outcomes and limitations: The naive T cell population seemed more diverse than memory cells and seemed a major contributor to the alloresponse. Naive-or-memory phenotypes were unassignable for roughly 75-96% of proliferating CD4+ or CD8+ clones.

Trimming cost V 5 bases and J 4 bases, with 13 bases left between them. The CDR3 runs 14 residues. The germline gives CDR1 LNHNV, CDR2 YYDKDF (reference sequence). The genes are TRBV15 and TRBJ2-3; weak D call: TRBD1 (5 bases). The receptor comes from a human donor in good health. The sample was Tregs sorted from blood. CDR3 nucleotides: TGTGCCACCAGCCCAACATGGGGCGCAGATACGCAGTATTTT. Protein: CATSPTWGADTQYF.